This T cell receptor (beta chain) came from a study of blood T cell repertoires in COVID-19. The wider study: Spain, Italy and the United States supplied samples that represented acute and convalescent COVID-19. T cells, B-cell-depleted T cells, or PBMCs provided the cDNA or gDNA that served as material.

Authors' processing steps: Reference gene primer amplification gave estimated nucleated cell counts. Here immunoSEQ multiplex PCR was the method, and the copy in TCRdb shows in-frame clones only, minus some. Clone size and V and J calls were adopted from that table, with D and trimming inferred from the DNA. The sample has 85,000 to 100,000 clones, 85% seen once; the top ten hold roughly 4%. V was trimmed by 5 bases and J by 6 bases, leaving 16 bases between them. Germline V gene sequence: CDR1 LGHNA, CDR2 YSLEER. The CDR3 sequence is 15 residues long. The rearrangement joins TRBV4-3 to TRBJ2-2; D gene ambiguous. The sequenced material came from peripheral blood. The receptor was isolated from a man aged 55 to 70 with acute or convalescent COVID-19. DNA of the CDR3: TGCGCCAGCAGCGGTGTTGTGGGCTTGGCCGGGGAGCTGTTTTTT. It codes for CASSGVVGLAGELFF.